This is a list of T cell receptor beta chains from one sample in a study of blood T cell repertoires in COVID-19. Sequencing was performed with immunoSEQ multiplex PCR; in TCRdb, only in-frame clones are kept and a portion is missing. The sample holds about 88,000 clones; 90% are singletons and the top ten take under 2%. The sample was peripheral blood. Receptor source: a man aged 60 to 75 with acute or convalescent COVID-19. Both conserved end residues are part of each CDR3. The D gene is left open where the match is weak. The size entry is marked missing in some rows and otherwise reads once, few, many or a size class.

j_call d_call v_call clone_size cdr3_nt cdr3_aa
TRBJ2-4 TRBD1 TRBV25-1 NA TGTGCCAGCAGTGGAGGGACAGCTGACCATCAGTACTTC CASSGGTADHQYF
TRBJ2-7 TRBD2 TRBV7-3 NA TGTGCCAGCAGCTTAAGGGAGGGAGCTCCCTACGAGCAGTACTTC CASSLREGAPYEQYF
TRBJ1-2 TRBD1 TRBV6-5 NA TGTGCCTGCTCCCGGGGACAGGGACCCTATGGCTACACCTTC CACSRGQGPYGYTF
TRBJ1-3 NA TRBV30 NA TGTGCCTGGAGTGACGGGAGTTGGGTCACCATATATTTT CAWSDGSWVTIYF
TRBJ2-7 TRBD1 TRBV19 NA TGTGCCAGTAGTACAACAGGGGTAACCTACGAGCAGTACTTC CASSTTGVTYEQYF
TRBJ1-6 TRBD1 TRBV18 NA TGTGCCAGCTCACCTTACATGACAGGGAACAATTCACCCCTCCACTTT CASSPYMTGNNSPLHF
TRBJ2-1 NA TRBV7-6 NA TGTGCCAGCAGCTTTGAACAGGGTTTTGTCAATGAGCAGTTCTTC CASSFEQGFVNEQFF
TRBJ1-1 NA TRBV7-2 NA TGTGCCAGCAGTCCCGCGGGGTCAAGTTCGGCTTTCTTT CASSPAGSSSAFF
TRBJ2-1 NA TRBV21-1 NA TGTGCCAGCAGCAAAAGAAATCCGACAGCGAGCTCCTACAATGAGCAGTTCTTC CASSKRNPTASSYNEQFF
TRBJ2-5 TRBD1 TRBV29-1 NA TGCAGCGTTACACAGGGGATGGGAGAGACCCAGTACTTC CSVTQGMGETQYF
TRBJ2-7 TRBD1 TRBV19 NA TGTGCCAGTAGTATCGGACAGGGCGCCTACGAGCAGTACTTC CASSIGQGAYEQYF
TRBJ1-3 NA TRBV25-1 NA TGTGCCAGCAGTGATTCGGGGGGCACTGGAAACACCATATATTTT CASSDSGGTGNTIYF
TRBJ2-7 TRBD1 TRBV9 NA TGTGCCAGCAGCCCCTGGGACAGGGGGCGAGAGCAGTACTTC CASSPWDRGREQYF
TRBJ1-2 TRBD1 TRBV5-4 NA TGTGCCAGCAGGGGCACGGGACAGGGATGGGATGGCTACACCTTC CASRGTGQGWDGYTF
TRBJ2-7 TRBD2 TRBV11-2 NA TGTGCCAGCAGCTGGACTAGCGGGAGGAACGAGCAGTACTTC CASSWTSGRNEQYF
TRBJ1-1 NA TRBV28 NA TGTGCCAGCAGTCTCCGCTGGACAGCCAGGAACACTGAAGCTTTCTTT CASSLRWTARNTEAFF
TRBJ1-6 TRBD1 TRBV27 NA TGTGCCAGCAGTTCCACCCGCCTTGACAGGGGAAGAAATTCACCCCTCCACTTT CASSSTRLDRGRNSPLHF
TRBJ2-7 TRBD1 TRBV6-5 NA TGTGCCAGCAGAGATGAGACAGGGCGGCTAGACGAGCAGTACTTC CASRDETGRLDEQYF
TRBJ2-7 TRBD2 TRBV7-2 NA TGTGCCAGCAGCTTAACTAGCGGTACCTACGAGCAGTACTTC CASSLTSGTYEQYF
TRBJ2-5 TRBD2 TRBV6-5 NA TGTGCCAGCAGGATGGGAGCGGGAGAGGAGACCCAGTACTTC CASRMGAGEETQYF
TRBJ2-3 NA TRBV11-1 NA TGTGCCAGCAGCTTAGCAGGGGCCTCCAGGGGCACAGATACGCAGTATTTT CASSLAGASRGTDTQYF
TRBJ2-1 TRBD2 TRBV19 few TGTGCCAGTAGCCTTAGCGGGATCCCCTTAAATGAGCAGTTCTTC CASSLSGIPLNEQFF
TRBJ1-1 NA TRBV29-1 NA TGCAGCGTGGAAGCAGGGCCCGCCTCGAAAGCTTTCTTT CSVEAGPASKAFF
TRBJ2-3 NA TRBV6-2/TRBV6-3 NA TGTGCCAGCAGTTACGGGCGGGCGGGATCTAGCACAGATACGCAGTATTTT CASSYGRAGSSTDTQYF
TRBJ2-5 TRBD2 TRBV28 NA TGTGCCAGCAGTTTTCTCGCGGGAGGAGGCCAAGAGACCCAGTACTTC CASSFLAGGGQETQYF
TRBJ2-1 NA TRBV30 NA TGTGCCTGGAGTGCGGGTTGGGACAATGAGCAGTTCTTC CAWSAGWDNEQFF
TRBJ2-1 TRBD1 TRBV11-2 NA TGTGCCAGCAGCTCCTGGGACAGGGGCTACAATGAGCAGTTCTTC CASSSWDRGYNEQFF
TRBJ1-2 TRBD1 TRBV5-4 NA TGTGCCAGCAGCTGGGGGGGACAGGCAGACTATGGCTACACCTTC CASSWGGQADYGYTF
TRBJ2-5 TRBD1 TRBV4-3 once TGCGCCAGCAGCCCTGGGGACAGGGAACAAGAGACCCAGTACTTC CASSPGDREQETQYF
TRBJ2-7 NA TRBV7-2 NA TGTGCCAGCAGCTTAGACTACCCCCTCTCCTACGAGCAGTACTTC CASSLDYPLSYEQYF
TRBJ2-7 TRBD2 TRBV29-1 NA TGCAGCGCCGGGACTAGCGGGAGTTACTCCTACGAGCAGTACTTC CSAGTSGSYSYEQYF
TRBJ1-2 NA TRBV21-1 NA TGTGCCAGCAGCTCCCGAGGGCGGGACTTCGCCGAGGTGGATGGCTACACCTTC CASSSRGRDFAEVDGYTF
TRBJ2-1 NA TRBV19 NA TGTGCCAGTAGTACCCCGCTGGGGGCGGGCCTCAATGAGCAGTTCTTC CASSTPLGAGLNEQFF
TRBJ1-2 TRBD1 TRBV7-9 NA TGTGCCAGCAGCTTATCAGGGGGCTATGGCTACACCTTC CASSLSGGYGYTF
TRBJ1-2 TRBD1 TRBV6-2/TRBV6-3 NA TGTGCCAGCAGTTCGCGGGGACAGGGTCATGGCTACACCTTC CASSSRGQGHGYTF
TRBJ2-1 TRBD1 TRBV6-1 NA TGTGCCAGCAGTGAACCGGACAGGGTTGTAAACAATGAGCAGTTCTTC CASSEPDRVVNNEQFF
TRBJ1-4 NA TRBV7-2 NA TGTGCCAGCAGCCCAAAGGGGGAAGAGGAAAAACTGTTTTTT CASSPKGEEEKLFF
TRBJ2-5 NA TRBV29-1 NA TGCAGCGTTGAAAGGGCAGGGGCCCAAGAGACCCAGTACTTC CSVERAGAQETQYF
TRBJ2-1 TRBD2 TRBV6-1 NA TGTGCCAGCAGTGAAGCGGTCGCACTAGCGGGAAGGGATGAGCAGTTCTTC CASSEAVALAGRDEQFF
TRBJ2-3 NA TRBV5-1 NA TGCGCCAGCAGCTTACGGACAGATACGCAGTATTTT CASSLRTDTQYF
TRBJ2-4 TRBD1 TRBV7-9 NA TGTGCCAGCGCGACAGGGCCCAAAAACATTCAGTACTTC CASATGPKNIQYF
TRBJ2-3 NA TRBV24-1 NA TGTGCCACCGCTCGACCAGGGGCTGATACGCAGTATTTT CATARPGADTQYF
TRBJ1-1 TRBD1 TRBV29-1 NA TGCAGCGTTGGGGACAGGGCTACATCAGAGGCTTTCTTT CSVGDRATSEAFF
TRBJ2-5 NA TRBV9 NA TGTGCCAGCAGCTACAACAAGTACCAAGAGACCCAGTACTTC CASSYNKYQETQYF